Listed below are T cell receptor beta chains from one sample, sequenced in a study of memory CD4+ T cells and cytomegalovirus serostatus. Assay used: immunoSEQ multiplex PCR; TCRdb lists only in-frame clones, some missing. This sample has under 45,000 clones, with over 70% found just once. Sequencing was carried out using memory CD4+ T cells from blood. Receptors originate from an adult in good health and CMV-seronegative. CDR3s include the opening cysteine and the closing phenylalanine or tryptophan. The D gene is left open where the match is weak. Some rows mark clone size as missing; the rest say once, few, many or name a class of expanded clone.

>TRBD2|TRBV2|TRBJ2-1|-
CASSYSGLAGVYNEQFF
TGTGCCAGCAGTTACAGCGGACTAGCGGGGGTCTACAATGAGCAGTTCTTC
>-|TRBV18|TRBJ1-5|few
CASSPPPAFSNQPQHF
TGTGCCAGCTCACCACCGCCAGCTTTTAGCAATCAGCCCCAGCATTTT
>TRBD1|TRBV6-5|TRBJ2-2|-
CASSIKQGPGELFF
TGTGCCAGCAGTATTAAACAGGGGCCCGGGGAGCTGTTTTTT
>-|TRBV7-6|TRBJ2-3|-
CASSLRDLLSTDTQYF
TGTGCCAGCAGCCTACGGGACTTACTCAGCACAGATACGCAGTATTTT
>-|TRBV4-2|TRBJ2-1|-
CASMEQIGNNEQFF
TGTGCGAGCATGGAACAGATCGGAAACAATGAGCAGTTCTTC
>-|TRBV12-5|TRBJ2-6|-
CASGSSGANVLTF
TGTGCTAGTGGTAGCTCTGGGGCCAACGTCCTGACTTTC
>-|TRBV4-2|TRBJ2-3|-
CASSQEGANTDTQYF
TGTGCCAGCAGCCAAGAGGGAGCAAACACAGATACGCAGTATTTT
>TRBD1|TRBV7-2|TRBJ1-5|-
CASSVGGSQPQHF
TGTGCCAGCAGCGTAGGGGGCAGTCAGCCCCAGCATTTT
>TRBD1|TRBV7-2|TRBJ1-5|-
CASSLGQGFGQPQHF
TGTGCCAGCAGCTTAGGACAGGGATTTGGTCAGCCCCAGCATTTT
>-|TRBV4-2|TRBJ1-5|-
CASSQDPPQPQHF
TGTGCCAGCAGCCAAGATCCGCCTCAGCCCCAGCATTTT
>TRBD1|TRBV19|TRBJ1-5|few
CASSPGTGGNQPQHF
TGTGCCAGTAGTCCCGGGACAGGGGGCAATCAGCCCCAGCATTTT
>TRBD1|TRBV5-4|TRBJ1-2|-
CASSPSGTGLTNYGYTF
TGTGCCAGCAGCCCTTCCGGGACAGGGCTGACTAACTATGGCTACACCTTC
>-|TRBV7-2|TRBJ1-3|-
CASSLSGAHGNTIYF
TGTGCCAGCAGCTTATCGGGGGCGCACGGAAACACCATATATTTT
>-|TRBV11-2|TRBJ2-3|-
CASSLFFLAEDTQYF
TGTGCCAGCAGCTTATTTTTCCTAGCTGAAGATACGCAGTATTTT
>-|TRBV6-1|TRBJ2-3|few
CAAQTGPYGADTQYF
TGTGCCGCCCAAACCGGGCCTTACGGCGCAGATACGCAGTATTTT
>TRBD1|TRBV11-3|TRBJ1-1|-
CASSLQGASTEAFF
TGTGCCAGCAGCCTTCAGGGGGCGAGCACTGAAGCTTTCTTT
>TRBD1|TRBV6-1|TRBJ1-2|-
CASRVPGQPFYGYTF
TGTGCCAGCAGGGTTCCGGGACAGCCGTTCTATGGCTACACCTTC
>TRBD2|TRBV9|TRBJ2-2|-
CASSPSRLAGGGTGELFF
TGTGCCAGCAGCCCCTCCAGGCTAGCGGGGGGTGGGACCGGGGAGCTGTTTTTT
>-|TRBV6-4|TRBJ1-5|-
CASKGPTISNQPQHF
TGTGCCAGCAAAGGGCCTACTATTAGTAATCAGCCCCAGCATTTT
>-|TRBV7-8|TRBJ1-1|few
CASSAFSDTEAFF
TGTGCCAGCAGCGCCTTCTCGGACACTGAAGCTTTCTTT
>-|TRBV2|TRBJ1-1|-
CASILYMNTEAFF
TGTGCCAGCATCTTATACATGAACACTGAAGCTTTCTTT
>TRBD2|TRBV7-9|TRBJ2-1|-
CASSLTSGFSNEQFF
TGTGCCAGCAGCTTAACTAGCGGCTTCTCCAATGAGCAGTTCTTC
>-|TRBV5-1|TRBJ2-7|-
CASSLVDRSYEQYF
TGCGCCAGCAGCTTAGTAGACAGGTCCTACGAGCAGTACTTC
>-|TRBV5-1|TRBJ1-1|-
CASSHPSGGRHTEAFF
TGCGCCAGCAGCCATCCGAGCGGGGGAAGGCACACTGAAGCTTTCTTT
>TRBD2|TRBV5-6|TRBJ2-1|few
CASSLTSGAYNEQFF
TGTGCCAGCAGCCTAACTAGCGGGGCTTACAATGAGCAGTTCTTC
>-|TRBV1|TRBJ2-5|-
CTSSQDRGRGVQETQYF
TGCACCAGCAGCCAAGATAGAGGGCGCGGGGTGCAAGAGACCCAGTACTTC
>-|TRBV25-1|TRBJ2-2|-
CASSEFGNTGELFF
TGTGCCAGCAGTGAATTTGGGAACACCGGGGAGCTGTTTTTT
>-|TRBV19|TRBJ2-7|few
CASSHPSGRVF
TGTGCCAGTAGTCACCCTTCGGGACGAGTGTTC
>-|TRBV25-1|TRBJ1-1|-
CASSDLSAGDTEAFF
TGTGCCAGCAGTGACCTTTCGGCAGGGGACACTGAAGCTTTCTTT
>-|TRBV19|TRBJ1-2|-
CASSTPSGGAVPPSYGYTF
TGTGCCAGTAGTACCCCCAGTGGGGGGGCAGTTCCCCCTAGCTATGGCTACACCTTC
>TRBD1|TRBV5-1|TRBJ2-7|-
CASSLAAGQGSYEQYF
TGCGCCAGCAGCTTGGCTGCGGGACAGGGTAGCTACGAGCAGTACTTC
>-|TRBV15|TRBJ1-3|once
CATSREGSSGNTIYF
TGTGCCACCAGCAGAGAAGGGAGCTCTGGAAACACCATATATTTT
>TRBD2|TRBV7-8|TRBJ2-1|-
CASSLNSGGAFEQFF
TGTGCCAGCAGCCTAAATAGCGGGGGGGCCTTTGAGCAGTTCTTC
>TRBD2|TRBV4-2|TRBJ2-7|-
CASSQDPSGGFSYEQYF
TGTGCCAGCAGCCAAGACCCGAGCGGGGGGTTTTCCTACGAGCAGTACTTC
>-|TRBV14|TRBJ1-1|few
CASSLIGTEAFF
TGTGCCAGCAGCCTAATCGGCACTGAAGCTTTCTTT